This T cell receptor beta chain came from a study of T cell changes during pregnancy in multiple sclerosis. Measured with immunoSEQ multiplex PCR; TCRdb has only the in-frame clones, and not every one. Among 42,000 or so clones listed, 90% to 95% were seen once. The CDR3 is 18 amino acids. The V segment lost 3 bases and the J segment 0 bases; nucleotides outside the gene matches: 10. Per the germline V gene, CDR1 is MDHEN and CDR2 is SYDVKM. The source was CD8+ T cells from peripheral blood mononuclear cells, collected in the third trimester of pregnancy. This clonotype was sampled from a female donor with multiple sclerosis, enrolled in a pregnancy study. This chain links TRBV28 with TRBJ2-7, with 11 positions matching TRBD2. CDR3 nucleotide sequence: TGTGCCAGCAGTTTGTTTACTAGCGGGAGCTACTACTCCTACGAGCAGTACTTC. Protein: CASSLFTSGSYYSYEQYF.